Each of the 25 T cell receptor beta chains below was sequenced from the same sample in a study of CD8 T cells in Susac syndrome (dated by TCRdb to between 2018 and 2021). The receptor library was made with the immunoSEQ multiplex PCR assay. RNA was extracted with the RNeasy kit and roughly 0.5 to 1 ug was reverse transcribed using random hexamers. The raw public reads went through TCRdb reprocessing: fastp at Q25, MiXCR clone calling, in-frame beta chains kept. Each entry merges the rows of one CDR3 protein and shows their most common DNA and genes. A total of around 180,000 distinct CDR3 sequences appear in this sample, roughly 95% of them only once. Less than 0.2% of the sample is taken by the ten largest. Sequencing was carried out using CD8+ T cells from PBMCs. The receptors stem from a human donor with multiple sclerosis.

In DNA, the CDR3 is TGCAGTGCTAGAGATTGGGACAGGGGACTAGAGACCCAGTACTTC. Protein product: CSARDWDRGLETQYF. The V and J genes are TRBV20-1 and TRBJ2-5; 10 bases line up with TRBD1. This CDR3 comprises 15 residues. Germline CDR1 is DFQATT and CDR2 is SNEGSKA (reference sequence). V lost 0 bases to trimming and J lost 4 bases; unmatched junction nucleotides: 5.

This chain connects TRBV3-1 to TRBJ2-6, with a tentative D call TRBD2 (6 bases). The V gene lost 0 bases and the J gene lost 2 bases, with 17 bases spanning the gap. This CDR3 has 19 residues. CDR1 is LGHDT and CDR2 is YNNKEL in the germline V gene (reference sequence). The CDR3 DNA is TGTGCCAGCAGCCAAGATACGGGCGGGGCGGCCCCTGGGGCCAACGTCCTGACTTTC. Its translation is CASSQDTGGAAPGANVLTF.

The rearrangement joins TRBV12-5 to TRBJ2-1; either TRBD1 or TRBD2 may supply D (6 bases each). Per the germline V gene, CDR1 is LGHNT and CDR2 is FRNRAP. CDR3 length: 12 amino acids. Trimming took 5 bases from V and 6 from J, leaving 8 bases between them. The DNA for the CDR3 is TGTGCTAGTGGTCGGGGGCCCAATGAGCAGTTCTTC. Its protein is CASGRGPNEQFF.

J is TRBJ1-4 and V is TRBV28, with a tentative D call TRBD1 (5 bases). The germline V gene encodes CDR1 MDHEN and CDR2 SYDVKM. The CDR3 is 14 amino acids. V lost 5 bases, J lost 8 bases, and 15 bases lay in between. The CDR3 spells CASSPTESGEKLFF. CDR3 DNA sequence: TGTGCCAGCAGTCCGACAGAATCGGGGGAAAAACTGTTTTTT.

The gene calls are TRBV3-1 and TRBJ2-1, with D perhaps TRBD1 (5 bases). The germline gives CDR1 LGHDT, CDR2 YNNKEL (reference sequence). Deletions cut 5 bases from V and 8 bases from J, with 25 bases between. The CDR3 is 17 residues long. CDR3 sequence reads: CASSRTDTSLSPHEQFF. The CDR3 DNA reads as TGTGCCAGCAGCAGGACGGACACTTCACTTAGCCCCCATGAGCAGTTCTTC.

V gene TRBV11-2 combines with J gene TRBJ1-2, with D perhaps TRBD1 (6 bases). V dropped 5 bases and J dropped 2 bases, with 15 bases sitting between them. The CDR3 length is 15 residues. From germline, CDR1 is SGHAT and CDR2 FQNNGV. CDR3 amino acids: CASSAPTDRNYGYTF. The CDR3 DNA reads as TGTGCCAGCAGCGCACCAACCGACAGGAACTATGGCTACACCTTC.

The chain has TRBV11-1 and TRBJ2-1; 8 nucleotides line up with TRBD2. With V trimmed by 3 bases and J by 2 bases, 9 bases remained unmatched. Per germline, CDR1 SGHAT and CDR2 FQDESV (reference sequence). The CDR3 is 17 residues long. CDR3 in amino acids: CASSLARREGTYNEQFF. Here the CDR3 DNA reads TGTGCCAGCAGCTTGGCTCGACGGGAGGGTACCTACAATGAGCAGTTCTTC.

The rearrangement uses TRBV5-1 and TRBJ2-7, with TRBD2 identical over 8 bases. The CDR3 is 16 amino acids. Germline loops: CDR1 SGHRS, CDR2 YFSETQ. The J segment lost 2 bases and the V segment lost 1 base, leaving 8 bases of the junction unmatched. The CDR3 nucleotides read TGCGCCAGCAGCTTGTTGACTAATAGCGGGACCTACGAGCAGTACTTC. It translates to CASSLLTNSGTYEQYF.

This chain connects TRBV7-9 to TRBJ2-1, with a possible D match to TRBD1 (5 bases). Deletions cut 8 bases from V and 1 base from J, with 6 bases between. Germline assignment: CDR1 SEHNR and CDR2 FQNEAQ (reference sequence). This CDR3 region has 12 residues. CDR3 region: CASSGSYNEQFF. For the CDR3, the DNA is TGTGCCAGCTCAGGGTCCTACAATGAGCAGTTCTTC.

The CDR3 bases are TGCAGTGCTAGTCCGGGGGGCAGTCAGACCCAGTACTTC. Protein product: CSASPGGSQTQYF. The rearrangement uses TRBV20-1 and TRBJ2-5, with a possible D match to TRBD2 (7 bases). The CDR3 spans 13 residues. Trimming took 3 bases from V and 6 from J, leaving 14 bases between them. The germline V gene has CDR1 DFQATT and CDR2 SNEGSKA (reference sequence).

This chain uses TRBV7-6 with TRBJ2-5; the D is unclear. From germline, CDR1 is SGHVS and CDR2 FNYEAQ. The length of the CDR3 is 11 residues. V lost 4 bases and J lost 5, with 5 bases in between. The CDR3 DNA sequence: TGTGCCAGCAGCTCAGCGGAGACCCAGTACTTC. It is translated as CASSSAETQYF.

The chain has TRBV15 and TRBJ2-5; D may be TRBD2 (5 bases). V dropped 7 bases and J dropped 4 bases, with 19 bases sitting between them. The CDR3 spans 15 residues. Germline loops: CDR1 LNHNV, CDR2 YYDKDF (reference sequence). The CDR3 nucleotides are TGTGCCACCACCCAGAGCCTAGGGAGAGGAGAGACCCAGTACTTC. Its translation is CATTQSLGRGETQYF.

The V call is TRBV28, the J call TRBJ2-7; no reliable D call. Trimming shortened V by 7 bases and J by 0 bases, and 25 bases separated the two germline ends. The CDR3 sequence is 18 residues long. Germline CDR1 and CDR2: MDHEN and SYDVKM. In DNA, the CDR3 is TGTGCCAGCACCCACCCCTCAAGGTCCACCTCAAGCTCCTACGAGCAGTACTTC. Its translation is CASTHPSRSTSSSYEQYF. Looking up the rest from reference TRBV28 and TRBJ2-7 gives the full variable domain: DVKVTQSSRYLVKRTGEKVFLECVQDMDHENMFWYRQDPGLGLRLIYFSYDVKMKEKGDIPEGYSVSREKKERFSLILESASTNQTSMYLCASTHPSRSTSSSYEQYFGPGTRLTVT.

This clonotype has just one count. The V and J genes are TRBV12-3 or TRBV12-4 and TRBJ2-1; 12 nucleotides align to TRBD2. The CDR3 contains 15 residues. With V trimmed by 6 bases and J by 6 bases, 6 bases remained unmatched. CDR3 in amino acids: CASSSTSGGPNEQFF. DNA for the CDR3: TGTGCCAGCAGCTCGACTAGCGGGGGACCCAATGAGCAGTTCTTC.

V is TRBV4-1 and J is TRBJ2-7; D may be TRBD1 (6 bases). CDR3 size: 15 residues. Germline V CDR1 and CDR2: MGHRA, YSYEKL. Trimming took 4 bases from V and 1 from J, leaving 14 bases between them. The CDR3 sequence is CASSLGQPTSYEQYF. Here the CDR3 DNA reads TGCGCCAGCAGCCTCGGACAGCCGACATCCTACGAGCAGTACTTC.

The rearrangement uses TRBV12-3 or TRBV12-4 and TRBJ1-2, with D unresolved. The CDR3 loop spans 10 amino acids. With 10 bases removed from V and 7 bases from J, the gap between germline ends came to 10 bases. The CDR3 DNA follows: TGTGCCATTTTGGGGAGTGGCTACACCTTC. The encoded protein is CAILGSGYTF.

The chain is built from TRBV2 and TRBJ2-7; no clear D. Germline V gene lookup returns CDR1 SNHLY and CDR2 FYNNEI. This CDR3 has 11 amino acids. V lost 5 bases to trimming and J lost 7 bases, with 9 bases between them. CDR3 region: CASSFVEEQYF. The CDR3 DNA sequence: TGTGCCAGCAGTTTCGTTGAGGAGCAGTACTTC.

The chain carries TRBV9 and TRBJ2-7, with D possibly being TRBD2 (6 bases). Trimming shortened V by 0 bases and J by 0 bases, and 7 bases separated the two germline ends. The CDR3 totals 14 residues. CDR1 is SGDLS, CDR2 YYNGEE, per germline. The CDR3 protein is CASSVGGDSYEQYF. CDR3 DNA sequence: TGTGCCAGCAGCGTAGGCGGGGACTCCTACGAGCAGTACTTC.

In DNA form, the CDR3 reads TGTGCCAGCAGTACCGGCATGAACACTGAAGCTTTCTTT. Translation: CASSTGMNTEAFF. The chain has TRBV25-1 and TRBJ1-1; D is uncertain. This CDR3 has 13 residues. Germline values: CDR1 MGHDK, CDR2 SYGVNS. Trimming pared 5 bases from V and 0 bases from J, leaving 7 bases between.

V is TRBV4-2 and J is TRBJ1-5; TRBD1 matches at 8 bases. CDR1 and CDR2 from the germline V gene are LGHNA and YNFKEQ. Trimming took 5 bases from V and 1 from J; bases not matched to a gene: 4. This CDR3 contains 15 residues. The CDR3 nucleotides are TGTGCCAGCAGCTCAGGGGGCGCGAGCAATCAGCCCCAGCATTTT. Amino acid sequence: CASSSGGASNQPQHF.

In this sample, this clonotype turned up once. The V gene is TRBV15, the J gene TRBJ1-2; unclear D gene. The CDR3 is 14 residues long. The germline V and J ends were trimmed by 0 bases and 6 bases, with 11 bases remaining between them. Looked up from germline, CDR1 is LNHNV and CDR2 is YYDKDF (reference sequence). Here the CDR3 DNA reads TGTGCCACCAGCAGAGATGGGGATAGGAATGGCTACACCTTC. This gives the protein CATSRDGDRNGYTF.

This chain joins TRBV2 and TRBJ2-4; D not resolved. CDR3 length equals 13 residues. Germline V lookup: CDR1 SNHLY, CDR2 FYNNEI. V shed 6 bases and J shed 7 bases, with 13 bases lying between them. CDR3 in amino acids: CASRTWIFNIQYF. As DNA, the CDR3 is TGTGCCAGCAGAACCTGGATATTTAACATTCAGTACTTC.

The count of this clonotype is one. CDR3 protein: CASSSPGTGNFDEQFF. CDR3 sequence (DNA): TGTGCCAGCAGCTCGCCCGGGACAGGGAATTTTGATGAGCAGTTCTTC. V gene TRBV13 combines with J gene TRBJ2-1; 9 bases fit TRBD1. The germline gives CDR1 PRHDT, CDR2 FYEKMQ (reference sequence). The CDR3 sequence is 16 residues long. With 4 bases clipped from V and 8 bases from J, the junction kept 12 bases outside the gene matches.

The chain is built from TRBV20-1 and TRBJ2-5, with TRBD2 as a possible D gene (6 bases). Germline lookup yields CDR1 DFQATT and CDR2 SNEGSKA (reference sequence). The CDR3 runs 17 residues. V was clipped by 6 bases and J by 5 bases, with 28 bases between them. For the CDR3, the DNA is TGCAGTGCAAAGCTCAACTCGGACTATCGGGTGCGGGAGACCCAGTACTTC. This sequence encodes CSAKLNSDYRVRETQYF.

V gene TRBV3-1 combines with J gene TRBJ1-4; weak D call: TRBD1 (6 bases). This CDR3 contains 17 residues. The V gene lost 3 bases and the J gene lost 3 bases, with 17 bases spanning the gap. Germline assignment: CDR1 LGHDT and CDR2 YNNKEL (reference sequence). CDR3 sequence: CASSQPPAGDANEKLFF. CDR3 nucleotides: TGTGCCAGCAGCCAGCCTCCCGCAGGGGATGCTAATGAAAAACTGTTTTTT.